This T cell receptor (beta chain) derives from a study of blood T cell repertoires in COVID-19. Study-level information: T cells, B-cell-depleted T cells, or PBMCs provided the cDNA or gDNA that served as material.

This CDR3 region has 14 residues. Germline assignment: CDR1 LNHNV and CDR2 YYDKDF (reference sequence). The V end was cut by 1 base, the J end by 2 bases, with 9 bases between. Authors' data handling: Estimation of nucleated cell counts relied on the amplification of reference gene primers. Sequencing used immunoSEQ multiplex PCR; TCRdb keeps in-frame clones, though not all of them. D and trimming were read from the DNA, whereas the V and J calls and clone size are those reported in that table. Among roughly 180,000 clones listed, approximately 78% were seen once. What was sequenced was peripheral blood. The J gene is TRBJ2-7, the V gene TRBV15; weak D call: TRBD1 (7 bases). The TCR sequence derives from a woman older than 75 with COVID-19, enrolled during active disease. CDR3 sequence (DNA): TGTGCCACCAGCAGAGTCAGGGGGGCCTACGAGCAGTACTTC. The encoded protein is CATSRVRGAYEQYF.